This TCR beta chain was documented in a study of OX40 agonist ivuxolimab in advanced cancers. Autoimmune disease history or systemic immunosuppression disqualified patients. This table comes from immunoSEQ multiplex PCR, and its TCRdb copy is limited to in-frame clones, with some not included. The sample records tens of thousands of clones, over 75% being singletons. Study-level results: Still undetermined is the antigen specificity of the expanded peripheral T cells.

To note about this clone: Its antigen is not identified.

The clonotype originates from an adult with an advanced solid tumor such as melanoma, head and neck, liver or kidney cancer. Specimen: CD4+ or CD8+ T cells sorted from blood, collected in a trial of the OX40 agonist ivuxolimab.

The CDR3 nucleotides are TGTGCCAGCGGGCGGACAGGAGGAACCGGGGAGCTGTTTTTT. This translates into CASGRTGGTGELFF. This sequence joins TRBV28 and TRBJ2-2; TRBD1 matches 7 bases. The CDR3 is 14 residues long. With 8 bases clipped from V and 5 bases from J, the junction kept 8 bases outside the gene matches. Germline V gene sequence: CDR1 MDHEN, CDR2 SYDVKM.